These 25 T cell receptor beta chains share one sample of origin, sequenced in a study of T cell responses to AZD1222 COVID-19 vaccine. Produced via immunoSEQ multiplex PCR; TCRdb's table is partial and in-frame only. This table has around 100,000 clones, over 75% appearing once. Sequencing used peripheral blood, obtained on day 0 of MenACWY control vaccination. The source of these receptors is an adult in good health.

The rearrangement uses TRBV5-8 and TRBJ1-6; 10 bases are shared with TRBD1. The germline gives CDR1 SGHTS, CDR2 YDEGEE. The junction had 9 bases not matched to a gene; V was cut back by 2 bases and J by 10 bases. The length of the CDR3 is 16 residues. CDR3 sequence reads: CASSFNLGTGDSPLHF. In DNA form, the CDR3 reads TGTGCCAGCAGCTTTAATTTAGGGACAGGGGACTCACCCCTCCACTTT.

This chain joins TRBV29-1 and TRBJ1-2; D gene unclear. Trimming took off 5 bases at V and 2 bases at J, with 12 bases between the two ends. The V gene's germline CDR1 is SQVTM and CDR2 ANQGSEA. This CDR3 region has 13 residues. The chain's CDR3 is CSVLVSSNYGYTF. The CDR3 DNA is TGCAGCGTTTTGGTCAGCTCGAACTATGGCTACACCTTC.

The sample holds one count of this clone. V is TRBV6-2 or TRBV6-3 and J is TRBJ1-2; perhaps TRBD1 as D (6 bases). The CDR3 consists of 19 residues. V lost 2 bases, J lost 1 base, and 23 bases lay in between. Germline V gene data show CDR1 as MNHEY and CDR2 as SVGEGT. CDR3 in amino acids: CASSYPPDVTGQFNYGYTF. Here the CDR3 DNA reads TGTGCCAGCAGTTACCCTCCAGACGTCACGGGACAATTTAACTATGGCTACACCTTC.

The chain joins TRBV27 to TRBJ1-4; D perhaps matches TRBD1 (6 bases). Trimming left V 6 bases short and J 8 bases short, with 16 bases between. The CDR3 extends over 14 amino acids. The germline V gene has CDR1 MNHEY and CDR2 SMNVEV (reference sequence). In DNA, the CDR3 is TGTGCCAGCAGCCGAGACAGGTTGGCAGAAAAACTGTTTTTT. It specifies CASSRDRLAEKLFF.

The chain carries TRBV15 and TRBJ1-6, with 10 bases matching TRBD1. J was trimmed by 10 bases and V by 0 bases; bases with no gene match: 18. This CDR3 comprises 20 residues. Germline V gene sequence: CDR1 LNHNV, CDR2 YYDKDF (reference sequence). The CDR3 DNA follows: TGTGCCACCAGCAGAGATTACGACGGGACAGGGGTATTCCTGGGGTCACCCCTCCACTTT. Translating gives CATSRDYDGTGVFLGSPLHF.

The chain is built from TRBV6-5 and TRBJ1-3; tentatively, D is TRBD1 (6 bases). The germline CDR1 and CDR2 sequences are MNHEY and SVGAGI. Trimming pared 4 bases from V and 3 bases from J, leaving 13 bases between. The CDR3 extends over 15 amino acids. CDR3: CASSSGEGGGNTIYF. Here the CDR3 DNA reads TGTGCCAGCAGTTCCGGCGAAGGGGGTGGAAACACCATATATTTT.

V is TRBV7-2 and J is TRBJ2-7; 7 bases align to TRBD1. The CDR3 spans 13 residues. V lost 3 bases, J lost 5 bases, and 4 bases stayed unmatched. The germline V gene has CDR1 SGHTA and CDR2 FQGNSA. The CDR3, as DNA: TGTGCCAGCAGCTTCGCAGACAGGGACGAGCAGTACTTC. Translating gives CASSFADRDEQYF.

The chain joins TRBV4-1 to TRBJ2-2; 8 bases map to TRBD1. Germline values: CDR1 MGHRA, CDR2 YSYEKL. With 1 base clipped from V and 2 bases from J, the junction kept 3 bases outside the gene matches. This CDR3 is built from 16 residues. This CDR3 is CASSQGQGANTGELFF. CDR3 sequence (DNA): TGCGCCAGCAGCCAAGGGCAGGGGGCCAACACCGGGGAGCTGTTTTTT.

The chain links TRBV3-1 (or the pseudogene TRBV3-2) to TRBJ1-2; 9 bases align to TRBD1. The germline V gene encodes CDR1 LGHDT and CDR2 YNNKEL (reference sequence). The CDR3 sequence is 15 residues long. J lost 5 bases, V lost 4 bases, and 8 bases had no gene match. The CDR3 spells CASSRHDRGGYGYTF. DNA for the CDR3: TGTGCCAGCAGCCGCCATGACAGGGGGGGTTATGGCTACACCTTC.

The V call is TRBV3-1 (or the pseudogene TRBV3-2), the J call TRBJ1-1; a possible D gene is TRBD1 (6 bases). The CDR3 is made up of 16 amino acids. Germline assignment: CDR1 LGHDT and CDR2 YNNKEL (reference sequence). V lost 2 bases to trimming and J lost 5 bases, with 18 bases between them. The CDR3 here is CASSQIGGQGLTEAFF. CDR3 DNA sequence: TGTGCCAGCAGCCAAATTGGGGGGCAGGGGCTGACTGAAGCTTTCTTT.

The V call is TRBV28, the J call TRBJ2-5; D remains ambiguous. The CDR3 sequence is 15 residues long. Looked up from germline, CDR1 is MDHEN and CDR2 is SYDVKM. V shed 5 bases and J shed 3 bases, with 16 bases lying between them. CDR3 in DNA: TGTGCCAGCAGTCCCTCTAGGTTGCTGAAAGAGACCCAGTACTTC. Translation gives CASSPSRLLKETQYF.

The chain links TRBV6-2 or TRBV6-3 to TRBJ1-6; no firm D call. Germline CDR1 and CDR2: MNHEY and SVGEGT. Between the trimmed V and J ends, which lost 2 bases and 10 bases, there was a span of 18 bases. The CDR3 has 16 amino acids. The CDR3 sequence is CASSYTGPLGRSPLHF. Here the CDR3 DNA reads TGTGCCAGCAGTTACACCGGTCCGCTGGGCAGATCACCCCTCCACTTT.

The chain links TRBV30 to TRBJ1-2; the D is unclear. V lost 0 bases to trimming and J lost 7 bases, with 12 bases between them. Germline V CDR1 and CDR2: GTSNPN, SVGIG (reference sequence). The CDR3 has 13 residues. The CDR3 sequence: CAWSVAGNGGYTF. CDR3 DNA sequence: TGTGCCTGGAGTGTAGCCGGGAATGGTGGCTACACCTTC.

V usage is TRBV18 and J usage is TRBJ2-5; D unclear. Germline assignment: CDR1 KGHSH and CDR2 LQKENI. The CDR3 extends over 12 amino acids. V was pared by 2 bases and J by 4 bases, with 5 bases between. CDR3 loop: CASSPDGETQYF. In DNA, the CDR3 is TGTGCCAGCTCACCAGACGGAGAGACCCAGTACTTC.

The chain couples TRBV5-1 to TRBJ2-7; maybe TRBD2 (5 bases). The length of the CDR3 is 14 residues. Germline V gene data show CDR1 as SGHRS and CDR2 as YFSETQ. V was trimmed by 4 bases and J by 0 bases, leaving 11 bases between them. The CDR3 bases are TGCGCCAGCAGCCCGAGGGTTAGCTCCTACGAGCAGTACTTC. This gives the protein CASSPRVSSYEQYF.

This chain uses TRBV5-4 with TRBJ1-2, with D possibly TRBD1 on 5 matching bases. CDR3 length: 14 residues. CDR1 is SGHNT, CDR2 YYREEE, per germline (reference sequence). The V end was cut by 0 bases, the J end by 5 bases, with 11 bases between. The CDR3 DNA reads as TGTGCCAGCAGCTTGGGGGACCGGGATTATGGCTACACCTTC. Translation: CASSLGDRDYGYTF.

V is TRBV29-1 and J is TRBJ2-7; 8 bases agree with TRBD1. The germline V gene encodes CDR1 SQVTM and CDR2 ANQGSEA. With 6 bases clipped from V and 5 bases from J, the junction kept 6 bases outside the gene matches. The CDR3 has 12 amino acids. CDR3 protein: CSVPGQGNEQYF. The CDR3 DNA reads TGCAGCGTCCCCGGACAGGGCAACGAGCAGTACTTC.

V and J are TRBV18 and TRBJ2-7, with D perhaps matching TRBD1 (6 bases). V gave up 6 bases and J gave up 7 bases, with 13 bases separating them. Germline V CDR1 and CDR2: KGHSH, LQKENI. This CDR3 has 12 residues. The CDR3 region is CASSADRWEQYF. The CDR3 coding sequence is TGTGCCAGCTCGGCGGACAGATGGGAGCAGTACTTC.

V and J are TRBV2 and TRBJ1-3, with a tentative D call TRBD1 (6 bases). This CDR3 contains 15 residues. The V end lost 6 bases, the J end lost 0 bases, and 12 bases lay between the germline ends. Germline V CDR1 and CDR2: SNHLY, FYNNEI. This chain's CDR3 is CASSEGGTSGNTIYF. The CDR3, as DNA: TGTGCCAGCAGCGAGGGGGGCACCTCTGGAAACACCATATATTTT. The full variable domain, its missing parts supplied by reference TRBV2 and TRBJ1-3, is EPEVTQTPSHQVTQMGQEVILRCVPISNHLYFYWYRQILGQKVEFLVSFYNNEISEKSEIFDDQFSVERPDGSNFTLKIRSTKLEDSAMYFCASSEGGTSGNTIYFGEGSWLTVV.

The chain links TRBV6-5 to TRBJ2-7, with D perhaps TRBD1 (6 bases). The V and J ends lost 6 bases and 2 bases respectively, with 8 bases between them. CDR1 MNHEY and CDR2 SVGAGI come from the germline V gene. The CDR3 is 12 amino acids. CDR3 amino acids: CASRTGTYEQYF. CDR3 nucleotide sequence: TGTGCCAGCAGGACAGGCACCTACGAGCAGTACTTC.

V usage is TRBV4-3 and J usage is TRBJ2-7; TRBD1 or TRBD2 may be the D gene (5 bases each). The CDR3 is made up of 16 amino acids. V lost 0 bases and J lost 4, with 16 bases in between. The germline CDR1 and CDR2 sequences are LGHNA and YSLEER. CDR3 protein: CASSQERGSWGYEQYF. The CDR3 DNA reads as TGCGCCAGCAGCCAAGAGAGGGGCTCGTGGGGTTACGAGCAGTACTTC.

This clone came up once. The V and J genes are TRBV15 and TRBJ2-5, with TRBD1 matching 10 bases. The ends lost 2 bases at V and 5 bases at J; junction bases unmatched: 5. The germline V gene encodes CDR1 LNHNV and CDR2 YYDKDF (reference sequence). The CDR3 extends over 15 amino acids. For the CDR3, the DNA is TGTGCCACCAGCAGACCGACAGGGGGCAGGGAGACCCAGTACTTC. Protein product: CATSRPTGGRETQYF.

V and J are TRBV6-6 and TRBJ1-1; tentatively, D is TRBD1 (6 bases). The CDR3 extends over 15 amino acids. The germline gives CDR1 MNHNY, CDR2 SVGAGI (reference sequence). V was trimmed by 5 bases and J by 1 base, leaving 14 bases between them. The CDR3 DNA is TGTGCCAGCAGTCAGCGACAGGATAAGAACACTGAAGCTTTCTTT. Translated: CASSQRQDKNTEAFF.

On this clone: An end of the junction does not agree with germline; a read error may underlie this. This chain uses TRBV7-3 with TRBJ2-2; D gene ambiguous. The CDR3 is made up of 14 amino acids. Germline-derived CDR1 and CDR2 are SGHTA and FQGTGA. The CDR3 protein is CASSPTLNIGELFF. DNA for the CDR3: TGTGCCAGCAGCCCGACACTGAACATCGGGGAGCTGTTTTTT.

V usage is TRBV27 and J usage is TRBJ1-2; 8 bases align to TRBD1. J gave up 7 bases and V 5 bases, and 15 bases lay outside the gene matches. Per the germline V gene, CDR1 is MNHEY and CDR2 is SMNVEV (reference sequence). The CDR3 sequence is 16 residues long. The CDR3 loop is CASSRNQGAQGSGYTF. CDR3 sequence (DNA): TGTGCCAGCAGTAGGAACCAGGGGGCGCAAGGTTCTGGCTACACCTTC.